The 10 T cell receptor beta chains below come from one sample, sequenced in a study of PD-L1 blockade in urothelial cancer. Clones were sequenced by immunoSEQ multiplex PCR, and TCRdb holds only the in-frame ones, with some missing. The repertoire consists of under 45,000 clones, with approximately 83% occurring once and the leading ten covering roughly 18%. Sequenced material: PBMCs, taken around atezolizumab (anti-PD-L1) treatment. These receptors were collected from a man between 60 and 75 years old with urothelial cancer.

This clone was detected once. The J gene is TRBJ2-3, the V gene TRBV5-1; TRBD1 matches at 9 bases. The ends lost 2 bases at V and 4 bases at J; junction bases unmatched: 5. This CDR3 is built from 15 residues. Germline CDR1 SGHRS, CDR2 YFSETQ. CDR3 residues: CASSFLGQGADTQYF. As DNA, the CDR3 is TGCGCCAGCAGCTTCCTGGGACAGGGTGCAGATACGCAGTATTTT.

The J gene is TRBJ2-2, the V gene TRBV9, with 9 bases identical to TRBD2. J lost 4 bases, V lost 0 bases, and 4 bases had no gene match. Germline CDR1 reads SGDLS; CDR2 reads YYNGEE. CDR3 size: 16 residues. The DNA for the CDR3 is TGTGCCAGCAGCGTAGGTGTTAGCGGGGGCACCGGGGAGCTGTTTTTT. Its translation is CASSVGVSGGTGELFF.

The J gene is TRBJ2-7, the V gene TRBV28; 7 bases align to TRBD1. This CDR3 spans 13 amino acids. The J segment lost 3 bases and the V segment lost 6 bases, leaving 5 bases of the junction unmatched. The V gene's germline CDR1 is MDHEN and CDR2 SYDVKM. CDR3 sequence reads: CASRTGTDYEQYF. The CDR3 DNA is TGTGCCAGCAGAACCGGGACAGACTACGAGCAGTACTTC.

The V call is TRBV5-6, the J call TRBJ2-7; 8 nucleotides match TRBD1. The CDR3 consists of 17 residues. Germline loops: CDR1 SGHDT, CDR2 YYEEEE. V was pared by 2 bases and J by 0 bases, with 10 bases of the junction left unmatched. CDR3 sequence: CASSFPPGQAFSYEQYF. The CDR3 region has the DNA TGTGCCAGCAGCTTCCCACCGGGACAGGCCTTCTCCTACGAGCAGTACTTC.

CDR3 DNA sequence: TGTGCCAGCAGACGGACAGACAGCTACGAGCAGTACTTC. Amino acids: CASRRTDSYEQYF. The chain carries TRBV2 and TRBJ2-7; weak D call: TRBD1 (6 bases). Germline values: CDR1 SNHLY, CDR2 FYNNEI. The CDR3 extends over 13 amino acids. V was pared by 6 bases and J by 3 bases, with 12 bases between.

The chain joins TRBV5-1 to TRBJ2-5; 11 nucleotides agree with TRBD2. Germline CDR1 and CDR2: SGHRS and YFSETQ. The CDR3 spans 17 residues. V gave up 4 bases and J gave up 5 bases; unmatched junction bases: 13. CDR3 sequence reads: CASSPVLLLAGVETQYF. CDR3 sequence (DNA): TGCGCCAGCAGCCCCGTTCTCCTACTAGCGGGGGTTGAGACCCAGTACTTC.

This clone showed up just a few times. V usage is TRBV19 and J usage is TRBJ1-2, with 7 bases aligning to TRBD1. CDR3 length equals 15 residues. Germline CDR1 and CDR2: LNHDA and SQIVND (reference sequence). J was trimmed by 3 bases and V by 6 bases; bases with no gene match: 10. The CDR3 sequence: CASSKRQGEDYGYTF. The DNA for the CDR3 is TGTGCCAGTAGCAAGAGGCAGGGGGAAGACTATGGCTACACCTTC.

The chain is built from TRBV7-9 and TRBJ1-2; D is uncertain. V gave up 5 bases and J gave up 4 bases, with 11 bases separating them. This CDR3 has 13 amino acids. CDR1 SEHNR and CDR2 FQNEAQ come from the germline V gene (reference sequence). CDR3 coding DNA: TGTGCCAGCAGCCCGAGTTATGTCTATGGCTACACCTTC. It is translated as CASSPSYVYGYTF.

The chain links TRBV5-1 to TRBJ2-2, with D uncertain. The CDR3 is 13 residues long. Germline lookup yields CDR1 SGHRS and CDR2 YFSETQ. The V and J ends lost 0 bases and 8 bases respectively, with 8 bases between them. The DNA of the CDR3 is TGCGCCAGCAGCTTGGAGAGCAGGGGGGAGCTGTTTTTT. It codes for CASSLESRGELFF.

This chain links TRBV30 with TRBJ1-3, with 7 bases matching TRBD1. With V trimmed by 5 bases and J by 5 bases, 9 bases remained unmatched. CDR1 GTSNPN and CDR2 SVGIG come from the germline V gene (reference sequence). The CDR3 sequence is 14 residues long. CDR3 DNA: TGTGCCTGGGACAGGGCAACCTCAAGAAACACCATATATTTT. Translating it yields CAWDRATSRNTIYF.